Sequencing of this T cell receptor beta chain was carried out in a study of PD-1 blockade in classical Hodgkin lymphoma. Every single patient, without exception, relapsed after autologous stem cell transplantation, and brentuximab vedotin exposure varied. Profiling relied on immunoSEQ multiplex PCR, and the TCRdb table lists in-frame clones only, not all of them. Seen here are about 14,000 clones, 80% to 90% observed once, and the top ten hold roughly a fifth. This clone is a singleton in its sample. Its specificity is unknown. Study-wide points: TCR diversity in CD4+, not CD8+, cells rose significantly by C4D1. Patients newly diagnosed and complete responders had comparable baseline diversity. As was reported, newly diagnosed patients showed lower baseline TCR diversity than healthy donors did.

The receptor was derived from a human donor with classical Hodgkin lymphoma. Sequenced here: peripheral blood mononuclear cells (PBMCs), sampled at baseline.

This chain's CDR3 is CASSSHEGLPGANVLTF. The CDR3 DNA is TGTGCCAGTAGTTCCCATGAAGGGCTTCCTGGGGCCAACGTCCTGACTTTC. The chain links TRBV19 to TRBJ2-6, with D uncertain. Looked up from germline, CDR1 is LNHDA and CDR2 is SQIVND (reference sequence). CDR3 length: 17 residues. V lost 5 bases and J lost 2, with 16 bases in between.